This entry describes one T cell receptor (beta chain). Its specificity is unknown. Just one base apart from a much larger clone, this may be a read error. Live CD3+CD8+TCRalphabeta+ cells were sorted into four subsets by PD-1 and/or TIGIT. These data originate in a study of circulating CD8 cells and anti-PD-1 response in melanoma. About the study: Non-responders showed stable or progressive disease; responders showed complete or partial response.

The CDR3 covers 12 residues. Germline CDR1 reads DFQATT; CDR2 reads SNEGSKA (reference sequence). The V gene lost 3 bases and the J gene lost 1 base, with 5 bases spanning the gap. The QIAseq Immune Repertoire TCR panel built the libraries from approximately 16 ng of total RNA. TCRdb recomputed calls from the reads with MiXCR, one row per CDR3 protein. Among over a thousand distinct CDR3 sequences listed, 10% were seen once. Regarding the study as a whole: Subset repertoires were largely private at M1, with under 7% shared.

This chain connects TRBV20-1 to TRBJ2-3, with D uncertain. The TCR was taken from a human donor with melanoma. The specimen was CD8+ T cells from PBMCs, collected at baseline or after one month of anti-PD-1 therapy (not recorded which). The CDR3 nucleotides read TGCAGTGCTAGGTCCTGCACAGATACGCAGTATTTT. Encoded protein: CSARSCTDTQYF.